This TCR beta chain appears in the sequencing data of a study of CD8+ T cells in alopecia areata. Study-level results: Unlike in mice, where it was clearer, TCR sharing across patients was less clear, possibly HLA-related. Sequencing of scalp tissue also captures the resident alphabeta T cells of normal skin. An increase in clonality over normal scalp was evident in lesional scalp, especially alopecia totalis/universalis.

CD4+ cells from a handful of patients underwent sorting into CD25+CD127- cells. cDNA serving as the sequencing template came from extracted, reverse transcribed RNA. Sequencing used immunoSEQ multiplex PCR; TCRdb keeps in-frame clones, though not all of them. The sample has about 37,000 clones; less than 55% are singletons. This clone was counted only a few times. Its cognate antigen is unknown. The source of this sequence is a human donor with alopecia areata. The sample comprised CD4+ Tregs sorted from blood.

CDR3 region: CASSAAYEQYF. In DNA form, the CDR3 reads TGTGCCAGCAGCGCCGCCTACGAGCAGTACTTC. The chain recombines TRBV7-2 with TRBJ2-7, with no clear D. V shed 5 bases and J shed 2 bases, with 4 bases lying between them. The CDR3 loop spans 11 amino acids. Germline loops: CDR1 SGHTA, CDR2 FQGNSA.